This T cell receptor (beta chain) was sequenced in a study of molecular identifiers for immune sequencing clone quantification (dated by TCRdb to about 2018). For context, the study as a whole: For a replicate experiment, RNA from approximately 20,000 or 100,000 naive CD8 T cells was divided into five aliquots, and four of the five aliquots were sequenced. This methods study benchmarked molecular-identifier clustering-based TCR repertoire sequencing (MIDCIRS) and TCR RNA copy counting, using CD8 T cells to do so. Overall study results and their limits: A single cell's worth of spiked-in Jurkat TCR RNA was reported detectable even among under 1.3 million naive CD8 T cells. The sizes of highly expanded clones could end up underestimated when identical TCR molecules share a barcode. In CMV-specific effector cells, clones with more than 20 RNA copies contained over 97% of molecules, whereas in naive cells such clones contained under 1% of molecules. Modeling estimated 3 to 3.5 recovered TCR RNA copies per cell, compared with around 9.7 by digital PCR, which implies approximately 30% capture efficiency. When barcode sub-clustering was left out, chimeric consensus sequences inflated TCR diversity, with chimeras reaching as high as 47%. The naive libraries included spiked-in Jurkat TCR RNA (fewer than 11 copies' worth), and this Jurkat TCR RNA is not part of the donor repertoire.

Libraries of naive CD8 T cells were built from about 21,000 to 970,000 sorted cells, with 10%, 30% or 50% of the purified RNA used. Naive CD8 T cells were FACS-sorted as CD8+CD4-CCR7+CD45RA+ on a BD FACSAria II into RLT Plus buffer. Detection sensitivity was tested by spiking Jurkat RNA equal to roughly nine TCR copies' worth into samples containing about 20,000-1,000,000 naive CD8 T cells. Enrichment of CD8 T cells was done with RosetteSep CD8+ T Cell Enrichment Cocktail plus Ficoll-Paque, and ACK red cell lysis came afterward. Receptor amplification or capture employed PCR. The sequencer was a NextSeq 500. Bulk TCR libraries were prepared as previously described, using TCR primers listed in Table S5. The Qiagen AllPrep DNA/RNA kit was used to purify total RNA. Reads from multiple sequencing runs of the same library were pooled before analysis. Per the authors' processing: Reads were retained only if their TCR constant sequence matched exactly, and those retained reads were trimmed to 150 nt and grouped according to their 12-nt molecular barcodes. Within each barcode group, reads were sub-clustered at a 15% Levenshtein threshold, and quality-weighted consensus sequences were built per RNA molecule. Non-functional sequences were excluded, and lower-count sequences lying one edit away from another sequence were also excluded. Barcode sub-clusters with fewer than 20% of the maximum read count were removed, based on fitting two negative binomial distributions. TCRdb took the public reads, trimmed them with fastp at Q25, ran MiXCR for clone calling and kept in-frame beta chains. Rows with one shared CDR3 protein collapse into an entry with the most common genes and DNA. These V and J calls derive from TCRdb rather than the authors' analysis. The sample table contains approximately 680,000 distinct CDR3 sequences; only one count was recorded for 25% of them. About 0.84% of the sample is taken by the ten largest.

Trimming takes 8 bases from V and 0 bases from J, and the germline ends sit 5 bases apart. The germline V gene supplies CDR1 MDHEN and CDR2 SYDVKM. From the cysteine through the phenylalanine, the CDR3 covers 11 amino acids. Kept here is only the CDR3 DNA, which spans 33 bases and is read in frame from base 1. In the case of this clonotype: Its cognate antigen has yet to be identified. Nothing much larger sits one base from this clone, and base qualities are not available.

The V gene is TRBV28 and the J gene is TRBJ2-7; the D gene is possibly TRBD1, with 5 bases matching. Sequenced input: naive CD8+ T cells from blood, with Jurkat cell RNA spiked in. The cell subset or site tag for this specimen amounts to: FACS-sorted CD8+CD4-CCR7+CD45RA+ naive T cells. This clonotype was obtained from a human donor in good health. Some libraries in this study had Jurkat cell RNA spiked in. The nucleotides are TGTGCCAGCGGGGCCTCCTACGAGCAGTACTTC. Protein translation: CASGASYEQYF.